This TCR beta chain was sequenced in a study of T cell responses to AZD1222 COVID-19 vaccine. Only in-frame clones appear in the TCRdb table, and some are missing; sequencing was by immunoSEQ multiplex PCR. The data contain some 89,000 clones, 70% to 90% of them singletons. The germline gives CDR1 LNHDA, CDR2 SQIVND (reference sequence). V shed 5 bases and J 5 bases; nucleotides not matched to a gene: 8. The length of the CDR3 is 15 residues. The chain links TRBV19 to TRBJ2-7, with 11 bases that match TRBD2. The receptor comes from an adult in good health. The sample in question was peripheral blood, obtained on day 0 of MenACWY control vaccination. The CDR3 DNA reads TGTGCCAGTAGTTCCCGGACTAGCGGGTTGAACGAGCAGTACTTC. Translating it yields CASSSRTSGLNEQYF.